This is a list of T cell receptor beta chains from one sample in a study of human T cells and chemical hapten exposure. MiXCR, applied by TCRdb to the RACE reads, yields one record per CDR3 protein. The sample contains roughly 200,000 distinct CDR3 sequences, about 22% of which appear only once. The source material was whole blood, sampled in connection with sensitization to the hapten diphenylcyclopropenone (DPC). These receptors all stem from a woman in her fifties or sixties with alopecia areata. Some clones in this sample may be carry-over from other donors' samples. The CDR3 runs from the conserved cysteine through the conserved F or W. The D gene is left open where the match is weak. Size is stated for part of the rows, as once, few or many counts, or as a class when the clone is expanded.

cdr3_nt cdr3_aa d_call clone_size j_call v_call
TGTGCCAGCAGTGGAGGACTAGTGGTCCCCAATGAGCAGTTCTTC CASSGGLVVPNEQFF TRBD2 once TRBJ2-1 TRBV12-3/TRBV12-4
TGCGCCAGCAGCCAAGGTCTCTCCGGGACAGCCCAGGTTCCCCTCCACTTT CASSQGLSGTAQVPLHF TRBD1 . TRBJ1-6 TRBV4-1
TGTGCCAGCAGCCAAGATCAACTAGCGGGAGGAAGCTCCTACGAGCAGTACTTC CASSQDQLAGGSSYEQYF TRBD2 few TRBJ2-7 TRBV3-1
TGTGCCAGCAGCCCTCCGGGACAGGTGAACACCGGGGAGCTGTTTTTT CASSPPGQVNTGELFF . few TRBJ2-2 TRBV21-1
TGTGCCAGCAGCTTATTAGATTCGGAAGAGACCCAGTACTTC CASSLLDSEETQYF . few TRBJ2-5 TRBV7-9
TGTGCCAGCAGCCAACTGGGAACTAGCGGCTACGAGCAGTACTTC CASSQLGTSGYEQYF TRBD2 . TRBJ2-7 TRBV14
TGTGCCAGCAGGCTAGGGACAGATACGCAGTATTTT CASRLGTDTQYF . . TRBJ2-3 TRBV25-1
TGTGCCACCAGTGCTTATGGCAATCAGCCCCAGCATTTT CATSAYGNQPQHF . . TRBJ1-5 TRBV24-1
TGTGCCAGCAGTTTACGGCTAAACCCTGAAGCTTTCTTT CASSLRLNPEAFF . . TRBJ1-1 TRBV12-3/TRBV12-4
TGTGCCAGCGGGGCAGTCCGTTCACCCCTCCACTTT CASGAVRSPLHF . few TRBJ1-6 TRBV7-8
TGCGCCAGCAGCCCAGCGGGGGACTATGCAGGAGATACGCAGTATTTT CASSPAGDYAGDTQYF TRBD2 . TRBJ2-3 TRBV4-1
TGTGCCAGCCTAGTCTATACGAACACCGGGGAGCTGTTTTTT CASLVYTNTGELFF . . TRBJ2-2 TRBV6-1
TGCAGTGCTCAGCGGGGGGCAGATACGCAGTATTTT CSAQRGADTQYF TRBD2 . TRBJ2-3 TRBV20-1
TGCAGCGTTGAAGATTCGGGGGGCGAAGAAAAACTGTTTTTT CSVEDSGGEEKLFF . . TRBJ1-4 TRBV29-1
TGCAGTGCAACTACAGGGGGGCATGAGCAGTTCTTC CSATTGGHEQFF TRBD1 few TRBJ2-1 TRBV20-1
TGCAGCGTTGCCCACACCGGGGAGCTGTTTTTT CSVAHTGELFF . few TRBJ2-2 TRBV29-1
TGTGCCACCAGTGATACGGGACTAGTCTCCAATGAGCAGTTCTTC CATSDTGLVSNEQFF TRBD2 few TRBJ2-1 TRBV24-1
TGCGCCAGCAGCCTACAGGGGGCGTTCGATCAGCCCCAGCATTTT CASSLQGAFDQPQHF TRBD1 . TRBJ1-5 TRBV5-1
TGTGCCACCAGTGACGAGCGGGAAGGCTTAAATGAGCAGTTCTTC CATSDEREGLNEQFF TRBD2 . TRBJ2-1 TRBV24-1
TGTGCCAGCAGCCCGGGGGCAGGGGGTAATCAGCCCCAGCATTTT CASSPGAGGNQPQHF TRBD1 . TRBJ1-5 TRBV6-5
TGTGCCAGCAGCCCGATCAAAAATAGCAATCAGCCCCAGCATTTT CASSPIKNSNQPQHF . . TRBJ1-5 TRBV5-5
TGTGCCAGCAGCTTAAGGGTGGGTTCCTACGAGCAGTACTTC CASSLRVGSYEQYF . few TRBJ2-7 TRBV11-2
TGTGCCAACAACCACCCGACTAGCGACTACGAGCAGTACTTC CANNHPTSDYEQYF TRBD2 . TRBJ2-7 TRBV9
TGCGCCAGCAGCTTGACAACAGGGACGGTCCAAGAGACCCAGTACTTC CASSLTTGTVQETQYF . . TRBJ2-5 TRBV5-1
TGTGCCAGCAGCCTCCCCCCGGCAGGGGGCTTCTATGGCTACACCTTC CASSLPPAGGFYGYTF TRBD1 few TRBJ1-2 TRBV5-6
TGCAGTGCTAGAGATTGGCGGGAGCAATCAGATACGCAGTATTTT CSARDWREQSDTQYF TRBD2 few TRBJ2-3 TRBV20-1
TGTGCCAGCAGTACGGCTGACAACACTGAAGCTTTCTTT CASSTADNTEAFF . few TRBJ1-1 TRBV2
TGTGCCACCAGCAGAGGCTCTAGCACAGATACGCAGTATTTT CATSRGSSTDTQYF . few TRBJ2-3 TRBV15
TGTGCCAGCAGTTTATTTTGGTCAGGGAACTATGGCTACACCTTC CASSLFWSGNYGYTF . few TRBJ1-2 TRBV27
TGTGCCAGCAGCTTAGAGCAGATAAACAATGAGCAGTTCTTC CASSLEQINNEQFF . . TRBJ2-1 TRBV7-9
TGCGCCAGCAGCTTGGCCCGTTACAGGGAAAACGAAGCTTTCTTT CASSLARYRENEAFF . . TRBJ1-1 TRBV5-1
TGTGCCAGTAGTATGAAGGGGGGCGGTAGACAGCCCCAGCATTTT CASSMKGGGRQPQHF . . TRBJ1-5 TRBV19
TGCGCCAGCAGCTTGGTTTTACAGACCTTCGGGGATACGCAGTATTTT CASSLVLQTFGDTQYF . many TRBJ2-3 TRBV5-1
TGTGCCAGCAGCCCCGCAGCGACCGCAACTAATGAAAAACTGTTTTTT CASSPAATATNEKLFF . . TRBJ1-4 TRBV7-6
TGTGCCACCCAACTGGGGCAGGGTTCCTACGAGCAGTACTTC CATQLGQGSYEQYF . few TRBJ2-7 TRBV10-3
TGTGCCATCAGTGAGTCGGGACAGGGACGCGAAAAACTGTTTTTT CAISESGQGREKLFF TRBD1 few TRBJ1-4 TRBV10-3
TGTGCCAGCAGTGAATCCGGGTACGAGCAGTACTTC CASSESGYEQYF . . TRBJ2-7 TRBV25-1
TGCAGTGTAAAAGGCCCAGGGGGCTTTGCTAACTATGGCTACACCTTC CSVKGPGGFANYGYTF TRBD1 few TRBJ1-2 TRBV20-1
TGTGCCAGCAGCGGGAGCGCCTACTACGAGCAGTACTTC CASSGSAYYEQYF . . TRBJ2-7 TRBV7-9